One sample yielded the 32 T cell receptor beta chains listed below, sequenced in a study of vaccination and CD4 T cells after COVID-19. Sequencing of the DNA from cultured CD4+ T cells was carried out with the Oncomine TCR Beta short-read assay. TCRdb used MiXCR to reprocess the PCR reads, holding one entry per CDR3 protein. The table has approximately 15,000 distinct CDR3 sequences, roughly 36% seen once. Treatment denoted: approximately nine-day PBMC culture with coronavirus spike peptide pools or control peptides (ViraFEST assay). Their specific antigens are unknown. The specimen was CD4+ T cells from blood, cultured in vitro, collected before SARS-CoV-2 vaccination. The receptors originated from a human donor who received a COVID-19 vaccine.

J is TRBJ1-1 and V is TRBV12-3 or TRBV12-4; no clear D gene. There are 16 residues in the CDR3. Trimming left V 2 bases short and J 0 bases short, with 13 bases between. CDR3 DNA: TGTGCCAGCAGTTTATCTCGGGGTCGTTTGAACACTGAAGCTTTCTTT. This translates into CASSLSRGRLNTEAFF.

This chain connects TRBV20-1 to TRBJ2-5; D perhaps matches TRBD2 (7 bases). V lost 3 bases and J lost 6, with 14 bases in between. From germline, CDR1 is DFQATT and CDR2 SNEGSKA (reference sequence). The CDR3 has 13 residues. DNA for the CDR3: TGCAGTGCTAGTGTGGGAGGGGGGAAGACCCAGTACTTC. It yields the protein CSASVGGGKTQYF.

This sequence joins TRBV2 and TRBJ2-1; weak D call: TRBD2 (5 bases). Germline loops: CDR1 SNHLY, CDR2 FYNNEI. Trimming took 1 base from V and 7 from J, leaving 23 bases between them. CDR3 length: 18 amino acids. The CDR3 loop is CASSEGRSDFWAVNEQFF. The CDR3 DNA reads TGTGCCAGCAGTGAAGGTCGGTCGGACTTTTGGGCTGTTAATGAGCAGTTCTTC.

CDR3 amino acids: CASSLRTSGGGETQYF. Written as DNA, the CDR3 is TGCGCCAGCAGCTTGAGGACTAGCGGGGGGGGAGAGACCCAGTACTTC. The chain employs TRBV5-1 and TRBJ2-5, with 15 nucleotides matching TRBD2. The V gene end was trimmed by 1 base and the J gene end by 4 bases; junction bases not matched to a gene: 2. The CDR3 contains 16 residues. CDR1 is SGHRS and CDR2 is YFSETQ in the germline V gene.

This chain connects TRBV6-4 to TRBJ2-7, with D perhaps matching TRBD1 (6 bases). This CDR3 has 12 amino acids. V lost 7 bases, J lost 5 bases, and 12 bases lay in between. The germline V gene encodes CDR1 MRHNA and CDR2 SNTAGT. The CDR3 loop is CASTLHRDEQYF. The CDR3 DNA reads TGTGCCAGCACCCTCCACAGGGACGAGCAGTACTTC.

Written as DNA, the CDR3 is TGTGCCAGCAGCGGTCTGGGACAGGGGGCTGAAGAGCAGTACTTC. Amino acid sequence: CASSGLGQGAEEQYF. V and J are TRBV9 and TRBJ2-7, with 12 bases identical to TRBD1. With V trimmed by 3 bases and J by 7 bases, 8 bases remained unmatched. The CDR3 loop spans 15 amino acids. Per the germline V gene, CDR1 is SGDLS and CDR2 is YYNGEE. The full variable domain, with the rest looked up from reference TRBV9 and TRBJ2-7, is DSGVTQTPKHLITATGQRVTLRCSPRSGDLSVYWYQQSLDQGLQFLIQYYNGEERAKGNILERFSAQQFPDLHSELNLSSLELGDSALYFCASSGLGQGAEEQYFGPGTRLTVT.

This clonotype was picked up one time. The V gene is TRBV12-3 or TRBV12-4, the J gene TRBJ1-1; no firm D call. Trimming stripped 1 base from V and 3 bases from J, with 0 bases between. The CDR3 loop spans 11 amino acids. This CDR3 reads CASSLDTEAFF. For the CDR3, the DNA is TGTGCCAGCAGTTTAGACACTGAAGCTTTCTTT.

V usage is TRBV21-1 and J usage is TRBJ2-5. TRBV21-1 represents a pseudogene. The CDR3 spans 13 residues. The CDR3 nucleotides are TGTGCCAGCAGCCGAGGAGACGAAGAGACCCAGTACTTC. It specifies CASSRGDEETQYF.

The sample holds a few counts of this clonotype. V is TRBV6-1 and J is TRBJ2-5; D unclear. The germline V and J ends were trimmed by 0 bases and 5 bases, with 13 bases remaining between them. CDR1 and CDR2 from the germline V gene are MNHNS and SASEGT. This CDR3 has 15 amino acids. The CDR3 sequence is CASSEAGDSRETQYF. The CDR3 nucleotides read TGTGCCAGCAGTGAAGCTGGAGACTCGAGGGAGACCCAGTACTTC.

V and J are TRBV20-1 and TRBJ1-5; no clear D gene. CDR3 size: 14 residues. The V gene's germline CDR1 is DFQATT and CDR2 SNEGSKA (reference sequence). Trimming shortened V by 6 bases and J by 0 bases, and 12 bases separated the two germline ends. CDR3 nucleotide sequence: TGCAGTGCCCAGGCCGGGAATAGCAATCAGCCCCAGCATTTT. Its translation: CSAQAGNSNQPQHF.

The chain recombines TRBV12-3 or TRBV12-4 with TRBJ2-5; 7 nucleotides line up with TRBD2. This CDR3 is built from 15 residues. J lost 5 bases, V lost 2 bases, and 8 bases had no gene match. The CDR3 DNA sequence: TGTGCCAGCAGTTTAAACCTCGGGGGGTACGAGACCCAGTACTTC. It specifies CASSLNLGGYETQYF.

This chain uses TRBV5-1 with TRBJ2-5; the D is unclear. Trimming removed 0 bases at V and 1 base at J, with 13 bases between. Germline V gives CDR1 SGHRS, CDR2 YFSETQ. CDR3 size: 16 residues. The CDR3 DNA sequence: TGCGCCAGCAGCTTGGTGGGCGGTCCCCCCCAAGAGACCCAGTACTTC. Encoded protein: CASSLVGGPPQETQYF.

The chain joins TRBV20-1 to TRBJ1-3; unclear D gene. The germline V and J ends were trimmed by 2 bases and 0 bases, with 2 bases remaining between them. CDR1 DFQATT and CDR2 SNEGSKA come from the germline V gene (reference sequence). This CDR3 spans 12 amino acids. Written as DNA, the CDR3 is TGCAGTGCTAGAAGCTCTGGAAACACCATATATTTT. Amino acid sequence: CSARSSGNTIYF.

This clonotype occurred a few times. The chain joins TRBV27 to TRBJ1-5; D call uncertain. The CDR3 totals 13 residues. Looked up from germline, CDR1 is MNHEY and CDR2 is SMNVEV (reference sequence). Deletions cut 1 base from V and 5 bases from J, with 6 bases between. The CDR3 region has the DNA TGTGCCAGCAGTTTATTTTCGGATCAGCCCCAGCATTTT. Its translation: CASSLFSDQPQHF.

This sequence joins TRBV10-2 and TRBJ2-7, with D perhaps TRBD1 (6 bases). Germline V gives CDR1 WSHSY, CDR2 SAAADI. This CDR3 contains 14 residues. V dropped 2 bases and J dropped 4 bases, with 12 bases sitting between them. Here the CDR3 reads CASSEGQLIYEQYF. CDR3 coding DNA: TGCGCCAGCAGTGAGGGACAGCTTATTTACGAGCAGTACTTC.

This clonotype appeared a few times. The V call is TRBV30, the J call TRBJ2-3; D ambiguous. This CDR3 is built from 13 residues. V was trimmed by 4 bases and J by 4 bases, leaving 12 bases between them. Germline V lookup: CDR1 GTSNPN, CDR2 SVGIG (reference sequence). CDR3 protein: CAWKRDGPDTQYF. Here the CDR3 DNA reads TGTGCCTGGAAGCGTGATGGTCCAGATACGCAGTATTTT.

The gene calls are TRBV5-1 and TRBJ1-2; no definite D call. Per germline, CDR1 SGHRS and CDR2 YFSETQ. This CDR3 has 12 amino acids. The V end was cut by 2 bases, the J end by 8 bases, with 10 bases between. DNA for the CDR3: TGCGCCAGCAGCTTTGGGTTAGGGGGCTACACCTTC. Its protein is CASSFGLGGYTF.

The CDR3 spells CASNIGRDQPQHF. The CDR3 nucleotides are TGTGCCAGCAACATCGGCAGGGATCAGCCCCAGCATTTT. The chain recombines TRBV2 with TRBJ1-5; a weak D match, TRBD1 (5 bases). The CDR3 runs 13 residues. Trimming stripped 7 bases from V and 5 bases from J, with 12 bases between. Looked up from germline, CDR1 is SNHLY and CDR2 is FYNNEI.

The V and J genes are TRBV7-6 and TRBJ2-7, with 10 bases fitting TRBD1. The CDR3 consists of 14 residues. The trim removed 5 bases at V and 2 bases at J, leaving 3 bases unmatched. Germline V gene data show CDR1 as SGHVS and CDR2 as FNYEAQ. Written as DNA, the CDR3 is TGTGCCAGCAGCGTCGGGACAGGGGCCTACGAGCAGTACTTC. Translating gives CASSVGTGAYEQYF.

The DNA of the CDR3 is TGCAGTGCTAGAGACACTAGCGGGGGGGCCGGAGATACGCAGTATTTT. Amino acids: CSARDTSGGAGDTQYF. The chain employs TRBV20-1 and TRBJ2-3; 13 bases fit TRBD2. V trimming: 0 bases; J trimming: 5 bases; junction bases outside the gene matches: 5. Looked up from germline, CDR1 is DFQATT and CDR2 is SNEGSKA (reference sequence). This CDR3 is 16 amino acids long.

The genes are TRBV28 and TRBJ1-3; D might be TRBD1 (5 bases). The V end lost 8 bases, the J end lost 2 bases, and 13 bases lay between the germline ends. The V gene's germline CDR1 is MDHEN and CDR2 SYDVKM. This CDR3 region has 14 residues. CDR3 in DNA: TGTGCCAGCGGCGGGGGGGGTCCTGGAAACACCATATATTTT. It codes for CASGGGGPGNTIYF.

The rearrangement links TRBV30 to TRBJ2-1, with 14 bases aligning to TRBD2. V trimming: 7 bases; J trimming: 6 bases; junction bases outside the gene matches: 11. CDR3 size: 16 residues. Germline V gene sequence: CDR1 GTSNPN, CDR2 SVGIG (reference sequence). In DNA form, the CDR3 reads TGTGCCTCGACCCCGACTAGCGGGGGGGTTTTCAATGAGCAGTTCTTC. Residues: CASTPTSGGVFNEQFF.

This clonotype was found a few times. The CDR3 bases are TGTGCCAGTAGTGCCACGAGAGGGAATTCACAGCCCCAGCATTTT. Translation: CASSATRGNSQPQHF. This chain links TRBV19 with TRBJ1-5; D not certain. V lost 5 bases and J lost 7, with 18 bases in between. The germline V gene has CDR1 LNHDA and CDR2 SQIVND (reference sequence). This CDR3 comprises 15 residues.

This chain uses TRBV12-3 or TRBV12-4 with TRBJ2-7; D uncertain. The V end was cut by 5 bases, the J end by 2 bases, with 28 bases between. The CDR3 is made up of 19 amino acids. DNA for the CDR3: TGTGCCAGCAGTCCATTAATCGGTTTCAGTGCCGAGCGACCCTACGAGCAGTACTTC. Its translation: CASSPLIGFSAERPYEQYF.

This clonotype was observed a single time. This rearrangement joins TRBV12-3 or TRBV12-4 to TRBJ1-5; D possibly corresponds to TRBD1 (5 bases). The CDR3 loop spans 16 amino acids. Trimming pared 4 bases from V and 6 bases from J, leaving 19 bases between. In DNA, the CDR3 is TGTGCCAGCAGTTCCGGCGGCAGGGTAGTTTCTCAGCCCCAGCATTTT. Translation gives CASSSGGRVVSQPQHF.

The DNA for the CDR3 is TGTGCCAGCAGCCCATGGACAGGGGGCGCATTACAGCCCCAGCATTTT. Its protein is CASSPWTGGALQPQHF. This chain links TRBV12-3 or TRBV12-4 with TRBJ1-5, with 11 bases that match TRBD1. With V trimmed by 6 bases and J by 7 bases, 11 bases remained unmatched. CDR3 length: 16 residues.

There are a few counts of this clonotype. The J gene is TRBJ1-6, the V gene TRBV19; possibly TRBD1 for D (6 bases). The V gene lost 2 bases and the J gene lost 8 bases, with 16 bases spanning the gap. Per germline, CDR1 LNHDA and CDR2 SQIVND (reference sequence). CDR3 length: 16 residues. CDR3 sequence: CASSISRQGQDSPLHF. CDR3 DNA: TGTGCCAGTAGTATATCCCGGCAGGGGCAGGATTCACCCCTCCACTTT.

The chain carries TRBV6-5 and TRBJ2-6, with D perhaps matching TRBD1 or TRBD2 (6 bases each). In germline, CDR1 is MNHEY, CDR2 SVGAGI. The CDR3 loop spans 16 amino acids. Trimming pared 3 bases from V and 4 bases from J, leaving 13 bases between. DNA of the CDR3: TGTGCCAGCAGTTATGTGGGGGGCCTCGGGGCCAACGTCCTGACTTTC. Translating gives CASSYVGGLGANVLTF.

The V gene is TRBV27, the J gene TRBJ1-5; TRBD1 matches at 11 bases. CDR3 length: 14 residues. Germline CDR1 MNHEY, CDR2 SMNVEV (reference sequence). Trimming removed 6 bases from V and 6 bases from J; junction bases left unmatched: 4. Written as DNA, the CDR3 is TGTGCCAGCAGGGGACAGGGGGGTGGTCAGCCCCAGCATTTT. Translation gives CASRGQGGGQPQHF.

In this sample, this clonotype turned up a few times. This chain links TRBV30 with TRBJ2-7; 10 bases align to TRBD2. The germline V gene has CDR1 GTSNPN and CDR2 SVGIG (reference sequence). This CDR3 is built from 17 residues. The junction had 16 bases not matched to a gene; V was cut back by 5 bases and J by 3 bases. As DNA, the CDR3 is TGTGCCTGGGGGTCGACGTCTACTAGCGGGGCGCTCTACGAGCAGTACTTC. Translated, it gives CAWGSTSTSGALYEQYF. Full variable domain (rest looked up from reference TRBV30 and TRBJ2-7): SQTIHQWPATLVQPVGSPLSLECTVEGTSNPNLYWYRQAAGRGLQLLFYSVGIGQISSEVPQNLSASRPQDRQFILSSKKLLLSDSGFYLCAWGSTSTSGALYEQYFGPGTRLTVT.

The chain recombines TRBV6-4 with TRBJ1-1, with 8 bases fitting TRBD1. Germline V gives CDR1 MRHNA, CDR2 SNTAGT. V dropped 10 bases and J dropped 4; count of bases not matched to a gene: 17. This CDR3 region has 16 residues. CDR3 sequence reads: CATRRSTGAGGTEAFF. As DNA, the CDR3 is TGTGCCACCAGGCGATCGACAGGGGCCGGGGGCACTGAAGCTTTCTTT.

Notes on this clonotype: One end of the junction fails to match germline, which may point to a read error. The J gene is TRBJ1-6, the V gene TRBV27; no reliable D call. Germline lookup yields CDR1 MNHEY and CDR2 SMNVEV (reference sequence). CDR3 length equals 16 residues. CDR3 DNA: TGTGCCAGCAGTTTCGACCGATCCTCCTATAATTCATCCCTCCACTTT. This codes for CASSFDRSSYNSSLHF.